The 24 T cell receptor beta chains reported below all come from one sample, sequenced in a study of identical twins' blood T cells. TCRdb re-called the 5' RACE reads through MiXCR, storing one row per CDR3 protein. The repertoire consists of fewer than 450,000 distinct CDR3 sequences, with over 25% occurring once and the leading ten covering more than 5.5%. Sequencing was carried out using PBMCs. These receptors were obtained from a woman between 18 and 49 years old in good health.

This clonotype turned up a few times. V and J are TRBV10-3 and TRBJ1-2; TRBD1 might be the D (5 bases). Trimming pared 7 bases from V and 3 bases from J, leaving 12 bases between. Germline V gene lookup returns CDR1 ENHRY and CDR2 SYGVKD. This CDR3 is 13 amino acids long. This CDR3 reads CAIMVGDDYGYTF. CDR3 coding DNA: TGTGCCATCATGGTCGGGGACGACTATGGCTACACCTTC.

CDR3 in DNA: TGCAGTGCTACAAAGACGGTCTCTGGAAACACCATATATTTT. This codes for CSATKTVSGNTIYF. The rearrangement joins TRBV20-1 to TRBJ1-3; D is undetermined. V was trimmed by 4 bases and J by 0 bases, leaving 10 bases between them. Germline V CDR1 and CDR2: DFQATT, SNEGSKA (reference sequence). The CDR3 spans 14 residues.

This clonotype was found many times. The CDR3 here is CSVVIDTMNTEAFF. The DNA of the CDR3 is TGCAGCGTAGTTATCGACACAATGAACACTGAAGCTTTCTTT. This rearrangement joins TRBV29-1 to TRBJ1-1; D gene ambiguous. The CDR3 runs 14 residues. Germline V lookup: CDR1 SQVTM, CDR2 ANQGSEA. Trimming stripped 6 bases from V and 0 bases from J, with 14 bases between.

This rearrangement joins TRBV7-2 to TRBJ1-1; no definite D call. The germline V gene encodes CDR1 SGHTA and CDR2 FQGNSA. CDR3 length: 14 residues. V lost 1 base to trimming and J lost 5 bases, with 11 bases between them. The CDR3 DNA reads TGTGCCAGCAGCTTAGGGCAGTCACGGACTGAAGCTTTCTTT. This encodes CASSLGQSRTEAFF.

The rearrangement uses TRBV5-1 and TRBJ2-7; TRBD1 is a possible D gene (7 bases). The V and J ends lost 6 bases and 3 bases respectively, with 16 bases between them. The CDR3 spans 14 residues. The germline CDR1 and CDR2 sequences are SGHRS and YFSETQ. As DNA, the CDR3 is TGCGCCAGCAACTTCGGGGGACAGCTCTACGAGCAGTACTTC. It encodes CASNFGGQLYEQYF.

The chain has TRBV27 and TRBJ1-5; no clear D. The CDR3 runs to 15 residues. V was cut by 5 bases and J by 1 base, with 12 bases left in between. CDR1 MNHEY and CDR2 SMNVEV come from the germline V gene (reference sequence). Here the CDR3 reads CASSLTVGSNQPQHF. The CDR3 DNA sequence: TGTGCCAGCAGTCTAACAGTCGGCAGCAATCAGCCCCAGCATTTT.

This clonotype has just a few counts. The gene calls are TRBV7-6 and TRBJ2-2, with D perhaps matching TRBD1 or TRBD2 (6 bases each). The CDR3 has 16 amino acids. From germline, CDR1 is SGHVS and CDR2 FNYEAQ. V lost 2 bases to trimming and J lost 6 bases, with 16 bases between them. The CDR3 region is CASSLLGGTSPGELFF. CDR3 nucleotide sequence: TGTGCCAGCAGCTTACTTGGGGGGACATCCCCCGGGGAGCTGTTTTTT. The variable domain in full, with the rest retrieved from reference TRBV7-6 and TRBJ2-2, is GAGVSQSPRYKVTKRGQDVALRCDPISGHVSLYWYRQALGQGPEFLTYFNYEAQQDKSGLPNDRFSAERPEGSISTLTIQRTEQRDSAMYRCASSLLGGTSPGELFFGEGSRLTVL.

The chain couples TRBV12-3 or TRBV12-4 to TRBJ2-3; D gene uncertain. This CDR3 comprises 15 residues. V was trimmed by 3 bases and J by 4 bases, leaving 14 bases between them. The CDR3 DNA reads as TGTGCCAGCAGTTTTAGTTTGATAGCTGCAGATACGCAGTATTTT. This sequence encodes CASSFSLIAADTQYF.

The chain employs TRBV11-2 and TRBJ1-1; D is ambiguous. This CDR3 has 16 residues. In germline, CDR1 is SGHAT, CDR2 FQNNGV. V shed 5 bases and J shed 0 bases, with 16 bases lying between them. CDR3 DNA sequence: TGTGCCAGCAGCCCCCTCGGCAGGCCATTGAACACTGAAGCTTTCTTT. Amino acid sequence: CASSPLGRPLNTEAFF.

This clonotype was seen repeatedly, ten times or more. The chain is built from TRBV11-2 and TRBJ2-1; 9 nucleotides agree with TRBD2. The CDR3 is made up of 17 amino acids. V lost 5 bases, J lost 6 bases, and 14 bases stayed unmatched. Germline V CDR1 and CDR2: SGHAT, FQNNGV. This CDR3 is CASSPRRLSGSANEQFF. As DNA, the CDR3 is TGTGCCAGCAGCCCCAGACGTCTTAGCGGGAGTGCCAATGAGCAGTTCTTC.

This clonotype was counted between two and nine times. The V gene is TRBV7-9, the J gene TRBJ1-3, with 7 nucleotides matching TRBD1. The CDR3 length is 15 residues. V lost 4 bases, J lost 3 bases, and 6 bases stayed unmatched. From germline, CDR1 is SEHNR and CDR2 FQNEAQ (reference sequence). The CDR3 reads CASSSRDRLGNTIYF. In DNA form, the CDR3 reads TGTGCCAGCAGCTCCCGGGACAGACTTGGAAACACCATATATTTT.

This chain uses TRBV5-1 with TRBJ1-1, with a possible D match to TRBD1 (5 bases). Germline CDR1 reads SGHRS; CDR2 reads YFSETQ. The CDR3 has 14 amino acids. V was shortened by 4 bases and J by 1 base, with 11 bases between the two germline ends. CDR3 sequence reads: CASSHTQGNTEAFF. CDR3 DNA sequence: TGCGCCAGCAGCCACACTCAGGGGAACACTGAAGCTTTCTTT. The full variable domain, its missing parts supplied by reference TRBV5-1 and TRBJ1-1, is KAGVTQTPRYLIKTRGQQVTLSCSPISGHRSVSWYQQTPGQGLQFLFEYFSETQRNKGNFPGRFSGRQFSNSRSEMNVSTLELGDSALYLCASSHTQGNTEAFFGQGTRLTVV.

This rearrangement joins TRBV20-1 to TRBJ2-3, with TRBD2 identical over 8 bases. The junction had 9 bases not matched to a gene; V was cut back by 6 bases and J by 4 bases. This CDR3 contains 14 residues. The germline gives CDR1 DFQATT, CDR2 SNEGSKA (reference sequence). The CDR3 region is CSAKEAGGADTQYF. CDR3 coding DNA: TGCAGTGCGAAGGAGGCGGGAGGAGCAGATACGCAGTATTTT.

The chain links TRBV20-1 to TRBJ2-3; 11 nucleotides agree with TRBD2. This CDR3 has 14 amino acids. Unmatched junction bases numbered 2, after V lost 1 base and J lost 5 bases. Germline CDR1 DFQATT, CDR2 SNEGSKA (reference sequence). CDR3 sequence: CSARVLAGGDTQYF. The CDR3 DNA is TGCAGTGCTAGAGTCCTAGCGGGAGGAGATACGCAGTATTTT.

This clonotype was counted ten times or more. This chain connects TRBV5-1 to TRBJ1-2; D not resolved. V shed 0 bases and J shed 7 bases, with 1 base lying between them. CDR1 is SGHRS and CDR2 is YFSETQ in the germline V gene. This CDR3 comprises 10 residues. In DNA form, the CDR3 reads TGCGCCAGCAGCTTGGCTGGCTACACCTTC. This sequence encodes CASSLAGYTF. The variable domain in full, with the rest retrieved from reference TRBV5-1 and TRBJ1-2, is KAGVTQTPRYLIKTRGQQVTLSCSPISGHRSVSWYQQTPGQGLQFLFEYFSETQRNKGNFPGRFSGRQFSNSRSEMNVSTLELGDSALYLCASSLAGYTFGSGTRLTVV.

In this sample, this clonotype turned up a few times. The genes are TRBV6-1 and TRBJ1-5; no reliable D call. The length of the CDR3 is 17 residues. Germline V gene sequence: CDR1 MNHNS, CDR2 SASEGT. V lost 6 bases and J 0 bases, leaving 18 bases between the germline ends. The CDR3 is CASSVLYSIYSNQPQHF. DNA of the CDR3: TGTGCCAGCAGCGTACTATATAGCATTTATAGCAATCAGCCCCAGCATTTT.

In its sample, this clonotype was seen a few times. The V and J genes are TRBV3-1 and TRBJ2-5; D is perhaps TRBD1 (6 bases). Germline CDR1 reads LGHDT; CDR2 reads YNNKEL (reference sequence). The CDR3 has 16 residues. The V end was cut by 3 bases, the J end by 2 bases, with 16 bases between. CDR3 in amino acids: CASSHIGRGQQETQYF. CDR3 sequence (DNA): TGTGCCAGCAGCCATATTGGCAGGGGTCAACAAGAGACCCAGTACTTC.

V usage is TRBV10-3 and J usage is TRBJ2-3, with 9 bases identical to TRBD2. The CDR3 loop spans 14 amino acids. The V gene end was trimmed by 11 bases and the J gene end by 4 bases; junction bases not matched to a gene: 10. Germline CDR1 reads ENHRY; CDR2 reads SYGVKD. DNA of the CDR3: TGTGCCTCCGAAGGTCTAGCGGGACCAGATACGCAGTATTTT. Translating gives CASEGLAGPDTQYF.

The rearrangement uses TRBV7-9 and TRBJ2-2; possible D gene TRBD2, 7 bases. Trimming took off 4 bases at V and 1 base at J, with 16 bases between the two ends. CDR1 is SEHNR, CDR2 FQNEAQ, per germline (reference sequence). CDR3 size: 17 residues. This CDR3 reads CASSSGGGGQNTGELFF. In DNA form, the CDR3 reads TGTGCCAGCAGCTCAGGTGGCGGGGGACAGAACACCGGGGAGCTGTTTTTT.

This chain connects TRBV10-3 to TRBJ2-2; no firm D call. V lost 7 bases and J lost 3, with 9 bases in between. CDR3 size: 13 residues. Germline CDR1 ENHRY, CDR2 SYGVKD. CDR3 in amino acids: CAIKGRDTGELFF. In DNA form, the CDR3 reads TGTGCCATCAAAGGGCGTGACACCGGGGAGCTGTTTTTT.

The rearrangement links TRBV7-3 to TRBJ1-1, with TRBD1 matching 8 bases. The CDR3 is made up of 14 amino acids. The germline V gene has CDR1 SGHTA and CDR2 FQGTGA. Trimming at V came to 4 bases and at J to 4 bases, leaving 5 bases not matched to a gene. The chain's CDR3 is CASSSGGAATEAFF. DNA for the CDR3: TGTGCCAGCAGCTCAGGGGGCGCAGCCACTGAAGCTTTCTTT.

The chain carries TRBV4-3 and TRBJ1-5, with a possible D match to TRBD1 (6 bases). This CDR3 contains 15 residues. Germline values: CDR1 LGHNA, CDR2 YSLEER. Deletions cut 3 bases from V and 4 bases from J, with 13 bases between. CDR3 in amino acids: CASSQQIGGNQPQHF. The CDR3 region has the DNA TGCGCCAGCAGCCAGCAAATAGGGGGGAATCAGCCCCAGCATTTT.

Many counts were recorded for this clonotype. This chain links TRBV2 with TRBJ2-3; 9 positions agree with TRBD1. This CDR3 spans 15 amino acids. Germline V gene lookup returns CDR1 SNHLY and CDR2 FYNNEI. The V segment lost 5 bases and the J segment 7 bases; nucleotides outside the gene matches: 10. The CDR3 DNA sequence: TGTGCCAGCAGTAACGGACAGGGGCTAATGAATACGCAGTATTTT. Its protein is CASSNGQGLMNTQYF.

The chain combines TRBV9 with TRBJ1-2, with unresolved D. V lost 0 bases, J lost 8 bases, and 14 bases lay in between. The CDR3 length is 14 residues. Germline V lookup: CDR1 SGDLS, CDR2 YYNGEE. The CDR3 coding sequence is TGTGCCAGCAGCGTAGCTCATCCGGGAGGAGGCTACACCTTC. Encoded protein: CASSVAHPGGGYTF.